This TCR beta chain was identified in a study of cytotoxic CD8 clonotypes in ibrutinib-treated CLL. The trim removed 7 bases at V and 3 bases at J, leaving 5 bases unmatched. CDR3 length equals 14 residues. Germline loops: CDR1 SGHAT, CDR2 FQNNGV. Measured with immunoSEQ multiplex PCR; TCRdb has only the in-frame clones, and not every one. The table shows about 200,000 clones, with roughly 65% occurring only once. Sample: PBMCs, taken after 12 months of ibrutinib treatment. This TCR was sampled from a human donor with chronic lymphocytic leukemia. J is TRBJ2-1 and V is TRBV11-2; 8 bases align to TRBD2. CDR3: CASKPSGSYNEQFF. Here the CDR3 DNA reads TGTGCCAGCAAGCCCAGCGGGAGCTACAATGAGCAGTTCTTC.